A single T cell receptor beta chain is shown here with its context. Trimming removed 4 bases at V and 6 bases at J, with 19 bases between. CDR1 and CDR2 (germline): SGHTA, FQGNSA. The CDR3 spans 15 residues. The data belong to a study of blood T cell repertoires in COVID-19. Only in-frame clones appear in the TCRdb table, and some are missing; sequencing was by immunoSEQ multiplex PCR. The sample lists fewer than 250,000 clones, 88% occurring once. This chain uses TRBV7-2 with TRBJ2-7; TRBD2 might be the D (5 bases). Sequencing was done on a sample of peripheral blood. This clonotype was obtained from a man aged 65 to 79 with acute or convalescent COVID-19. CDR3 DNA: TGTGCCAGCAGCTCTCTAGGAATCCAGGCGGGCGAGCAGTACTTC. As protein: CASSSLGIQAGEQYF.